This T cell receptor beta chain was recorded in a study of T cell responses to AZD1222 COVID-19 vaccine listed by TCRdb under 2021. Study-wide context: Because spike-specific TCR depth and breadth did not differ between the two schedules, AZD1222 recipients who got a second dose at roughly 4 weeks were pooled with those who got a second dose at roughly 12 weeks. Trial participants were enrolled by age into 18-55, 56-69 and 70-plus year subgroups, with roughly 160, 29 and 62 TCR-sequenced participants respectively. A total of 230 or so trial participants underwent TCR sequencing, of whom approximately 210 received two doses of AZD1222 and some 26 received two doses of the MenACWY control vaccine. General findings and caveats noted by the study authors: Conclusions about previously exposed vaccinees are limited because only 6 or 7 AZD1222 recipients were SARS-CoV-2 seropositive at baseline. Participants were mostly white British, with more females than males. The authors suggested clonal diversity may have been underestimated. After two AZD1222 doses, spike-specific TCR breadth and depth were significantly higher than at day 0 and than in MenACWY recipients. No day 14 peak-response samples were available, so repertoires were characterized only after the peak T cell response. Reportedly, almost half of the unique spike-specific TCRs recognized epitopes lying outside the regions that are mutated in the B.1.351 and B.1.1.7 variants. The 56-69-year group was small, and its depth increase did not reach significance, likely because of low power. Vaccine-associated CD4 TCRs spanned the whole spike protein, with dominant responses in regions 160-218 and 743-854.

The sample's time point label is to be understood as: baseline before first vaccination. Vaccinee samples were obtained from the UK trials COV001 and COV002, which included a single-blind randomized controlled phase 2/3 trial of AZD1222 (ChAdOx1 nCoV-19) in healthy adults. Trial participant PBMC samples were collected at day 0 and day 28 after the second dose for TCRbeta chain sequencing. Concerning this clone itself: Its antigen is not yet known. No much larger clone is present one base from it, and per-base qualities are unavailable.

The CDR3 regions of human TCRbeta chains were analyzed by immunosequencing. The authors' pipeline ran thus. TCRs in the repertoires were matched against a reference library of SARS-CoV-2-specific TCRs that had been generated with the MIRA antigen-specificity platform. Breadth was defined as the fraction of unique TCRs that were SARS-CoV-2-associated. Depth was defined as the fraction of total T cells that were SARS-CoV-2-associated. Using the MIRA data, each spike-specific TCR was assigned both to the spike region to which the TCR was reactive and to a CD4 or CD8 class. Log10-transformed breadth and depth values were compared by one-way ANOVA with Sidak's multiple comparisons tests. This immuneACCESS table, as held by TCRdb, lists in-frame sequences with V and J called but not all clones. Of the missing ones, under half trace to an unresolved V gene in checked studies; the others have no known cause. V, J and clone size were drawn from that table, and D and trimming were deduced from the DNA. This sample is represented by over 130,000 clones; roughly 92% of them were singletons. Roughly 1.2% of the sample rests with the top ten.

The CDR3 has 15 amino acids, counting the end cysteine and phenylalanine. The retained sequence is limited to the CDR3, 45 bases, with the frame set at the first base. Based on the germline V gene (reference sequence), the CDR1 and CDR2 sequences are LGHDT and YNNKEL. The V and J ends are trimmed by 1 base and 5 bases, leaving 14 bases between them. The chain links TRBV3-1 (or the pseudogene TRBV3-2) with TRBJ2-5, with the D call perhaps TRBD1 or TRBD2, each one matching 6 bases. The receptor was derived from an adult in good health. The sequencing here drew on peripheral blood, taken on day 0 of AZD1222 vaccination. The nucleotide sequence reads TGTGCCAGCAGCCAAGTGTGGGGGGCCGGGGAGACCCAGTACTTC. Its protein is CASSQVWGAGETQYF.